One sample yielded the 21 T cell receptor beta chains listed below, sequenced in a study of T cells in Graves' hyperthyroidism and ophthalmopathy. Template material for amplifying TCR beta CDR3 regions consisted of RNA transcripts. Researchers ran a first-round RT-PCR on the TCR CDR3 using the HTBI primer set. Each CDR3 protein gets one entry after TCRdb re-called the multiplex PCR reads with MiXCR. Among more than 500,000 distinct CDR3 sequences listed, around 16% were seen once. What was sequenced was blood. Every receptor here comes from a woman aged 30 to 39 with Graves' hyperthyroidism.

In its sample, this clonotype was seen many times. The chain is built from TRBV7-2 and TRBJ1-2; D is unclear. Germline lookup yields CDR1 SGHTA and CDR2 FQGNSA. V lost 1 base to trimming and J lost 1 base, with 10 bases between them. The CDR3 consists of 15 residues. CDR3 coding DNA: TGTGCCAGCAGCTTAGGGGCGGGAAATAACTATGGCTACACCTTC. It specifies CASSLGAGNNYGYTF. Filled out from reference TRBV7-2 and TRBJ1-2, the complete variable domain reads GAGVSQSPSNKVTEKGKDVELRCDPISGHTALYWYRQSLGQGLEFLIYFQGNSAPDKSGLPSDRFSAERTGGSVSTLTIQRTQQEDSAVYLCASSLGAGNNYGYTFGSGTRLTVV.

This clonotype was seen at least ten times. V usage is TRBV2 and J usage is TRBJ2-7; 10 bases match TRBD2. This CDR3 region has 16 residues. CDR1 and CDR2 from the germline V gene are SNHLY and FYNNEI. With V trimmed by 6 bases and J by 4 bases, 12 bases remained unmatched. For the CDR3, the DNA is TGTGCCAGCAGCCAAAAGGCTAGCGGGAGTCTATACGAGCAGTACTTC. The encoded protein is CASSQKASGSLYEQYF.

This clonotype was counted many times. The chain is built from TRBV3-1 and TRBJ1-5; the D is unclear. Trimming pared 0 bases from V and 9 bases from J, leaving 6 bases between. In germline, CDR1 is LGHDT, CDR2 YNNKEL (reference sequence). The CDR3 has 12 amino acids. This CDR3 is CASSQEGLPQHF. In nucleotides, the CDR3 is TGTGCCAGCAGCCAAGAAGGGTTGCCCCAGCATTTT.

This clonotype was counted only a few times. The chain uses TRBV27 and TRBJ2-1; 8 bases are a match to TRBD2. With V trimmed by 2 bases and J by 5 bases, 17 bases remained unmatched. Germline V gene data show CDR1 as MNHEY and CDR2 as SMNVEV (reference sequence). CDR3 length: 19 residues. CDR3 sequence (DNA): TGTGCCAGCAGTTTAAGGCCCTTAACCCCTTATAGCGGGAACAATGAGCAGTTCTTC. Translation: CASSLRPLTPYSGNNEQFF.

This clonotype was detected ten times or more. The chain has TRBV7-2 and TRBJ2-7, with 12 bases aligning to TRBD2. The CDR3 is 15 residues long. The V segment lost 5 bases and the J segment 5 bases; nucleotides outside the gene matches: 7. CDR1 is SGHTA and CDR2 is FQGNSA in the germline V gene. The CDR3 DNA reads TGTGCCAGCAGCCCTCAAAGACTAGCGGGAGACGAGCAGTACTTC. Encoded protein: CASSPQRLAGDEQYF.

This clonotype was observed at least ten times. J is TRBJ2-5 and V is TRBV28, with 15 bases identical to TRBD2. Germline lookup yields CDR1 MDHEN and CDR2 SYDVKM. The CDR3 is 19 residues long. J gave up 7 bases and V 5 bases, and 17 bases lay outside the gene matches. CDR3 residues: CASSLGIPGLAGGGGTQYF. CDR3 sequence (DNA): TGTGCCAGCAGTCTGGGGATTCCGGGACTAGCGGGAGGAGGGGGGACCCAGTACTTC.

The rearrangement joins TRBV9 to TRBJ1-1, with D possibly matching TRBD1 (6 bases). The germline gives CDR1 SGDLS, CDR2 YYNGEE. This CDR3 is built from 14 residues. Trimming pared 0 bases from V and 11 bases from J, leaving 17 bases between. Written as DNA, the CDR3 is TGTGCCAGCAGCGTAGCTGTAGGGGGAGGTAACGCTTTCTTT. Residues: CASSVAVGGGNAFF.

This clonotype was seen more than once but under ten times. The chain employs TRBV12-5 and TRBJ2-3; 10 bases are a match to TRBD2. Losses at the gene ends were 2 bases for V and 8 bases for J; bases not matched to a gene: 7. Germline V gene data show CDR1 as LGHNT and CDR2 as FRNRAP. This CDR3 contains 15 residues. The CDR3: CASGLYSSGSATQYF. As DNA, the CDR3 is TGTGCTAGTGGTTTGTACTCTAGCGGGAGCGCTACGCAGTATTTT.

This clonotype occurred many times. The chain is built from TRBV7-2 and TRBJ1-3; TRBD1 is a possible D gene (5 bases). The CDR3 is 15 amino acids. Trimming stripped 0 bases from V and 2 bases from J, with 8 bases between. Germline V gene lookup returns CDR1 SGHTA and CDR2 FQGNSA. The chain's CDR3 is CASSLARGTGNTIYF. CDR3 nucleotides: TGTGCCAGCAGCTTAGCGAGGGGAACTGGAAACACCATATATTTT.

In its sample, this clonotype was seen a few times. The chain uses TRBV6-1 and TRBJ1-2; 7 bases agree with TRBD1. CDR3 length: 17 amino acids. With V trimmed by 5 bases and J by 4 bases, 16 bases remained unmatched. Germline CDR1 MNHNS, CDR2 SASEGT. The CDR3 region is CASSSTGAQRSLYGYTF. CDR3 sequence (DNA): TGTGCCAGCAGTTCCACAGGGGCTCAAAGGAGCCTCTATGGCTACACCTTC.

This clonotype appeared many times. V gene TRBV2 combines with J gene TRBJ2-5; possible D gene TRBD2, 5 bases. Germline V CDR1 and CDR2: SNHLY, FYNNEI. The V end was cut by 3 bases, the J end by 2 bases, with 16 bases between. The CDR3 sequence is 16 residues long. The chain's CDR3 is CASSDNQRTMQETQYF. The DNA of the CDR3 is TGTGCCAGCAGTGACAACCAGCGGACCATGCAAGAGACCCAGTACTTC.

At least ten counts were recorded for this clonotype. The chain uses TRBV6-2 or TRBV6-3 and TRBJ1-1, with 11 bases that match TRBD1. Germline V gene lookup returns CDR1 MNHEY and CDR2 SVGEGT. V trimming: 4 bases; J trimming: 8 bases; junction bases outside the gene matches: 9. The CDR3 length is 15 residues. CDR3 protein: CASSFAGTGGREAFF. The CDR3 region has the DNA TGTGCCAGCAGTTTCGCCGGGACAGGGGGTCGAGAAGCTTTCTTT.

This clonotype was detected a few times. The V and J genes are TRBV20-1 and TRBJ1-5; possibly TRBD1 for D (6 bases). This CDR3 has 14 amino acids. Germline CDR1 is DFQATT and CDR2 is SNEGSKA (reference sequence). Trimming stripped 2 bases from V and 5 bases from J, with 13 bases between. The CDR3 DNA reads TGCAGTGCTAGAAGGGGGGTAAGCGATCAGCCCCAGCATTTT. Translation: CSARRGVSDQPQHF.

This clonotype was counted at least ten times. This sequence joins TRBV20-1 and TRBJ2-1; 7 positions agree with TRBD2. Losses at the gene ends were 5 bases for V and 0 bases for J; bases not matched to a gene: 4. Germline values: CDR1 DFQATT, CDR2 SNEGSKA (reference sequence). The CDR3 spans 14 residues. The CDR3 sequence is CSAPTSDSYNEQFF. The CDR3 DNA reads TGCAGTGCTCCAACTAGCGACTCCTACAATGAGCAGTTCTTC.

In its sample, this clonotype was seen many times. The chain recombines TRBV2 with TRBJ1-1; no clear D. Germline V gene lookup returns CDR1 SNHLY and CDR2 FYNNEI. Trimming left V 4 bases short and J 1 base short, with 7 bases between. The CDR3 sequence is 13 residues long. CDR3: CASSVIENTEAFF. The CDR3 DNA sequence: TGTGCCAGCAGTGTGATCGAGAACACTGAAGCTTTCTTT.

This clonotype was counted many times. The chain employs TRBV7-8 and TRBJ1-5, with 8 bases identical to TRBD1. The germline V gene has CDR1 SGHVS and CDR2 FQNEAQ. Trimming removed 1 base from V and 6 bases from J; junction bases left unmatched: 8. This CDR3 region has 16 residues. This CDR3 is CASSLGRGQGGQPQHF. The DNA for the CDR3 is TGTGCCAGCAGCTTAGGTCGCGGACAGGGAGGTCAGCCCCAGCATTTT.

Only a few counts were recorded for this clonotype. The DNA of the CDR3 is TGTGCCAGCAGTTACCCGAAAGAACAGGAGACCCAGTACTTC. Its translation: CASSYPKEQETQYF. The chain combines TRBV6-5 with TRBJ2-5; D gene unclear. Germline assignment: CDR1 MNHEY and CDR2 SVGAGI. V was shortened by 2 bases and J by 5 bases, with 12 bases between the two germline ends. This CDR3 region has 14 residues.

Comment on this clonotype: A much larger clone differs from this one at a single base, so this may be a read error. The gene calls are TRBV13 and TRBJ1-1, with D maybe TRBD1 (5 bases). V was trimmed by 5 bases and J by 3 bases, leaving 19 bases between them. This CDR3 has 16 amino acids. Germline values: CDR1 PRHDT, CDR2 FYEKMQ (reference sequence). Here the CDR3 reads CASSLAGSSMDTEAFF. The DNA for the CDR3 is TGTGCCAGCAGCCTCGCAGGGTCGTCCATGGACACTGAAGCTTTCTTT.

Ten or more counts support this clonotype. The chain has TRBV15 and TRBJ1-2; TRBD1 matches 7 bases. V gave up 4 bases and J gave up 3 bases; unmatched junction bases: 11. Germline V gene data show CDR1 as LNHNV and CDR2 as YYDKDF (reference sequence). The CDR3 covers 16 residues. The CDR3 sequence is CATSKNLNRGYYGYTF. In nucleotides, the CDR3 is TGTGCCACCAGCAAAAATTTAAACAGGGGATACTATGGCTACACCTTC.

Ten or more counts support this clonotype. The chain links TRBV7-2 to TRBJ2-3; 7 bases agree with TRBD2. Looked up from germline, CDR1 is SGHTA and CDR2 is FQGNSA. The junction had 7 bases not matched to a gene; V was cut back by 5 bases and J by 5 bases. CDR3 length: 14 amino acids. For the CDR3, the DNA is TGTGCCAGCAGCCTCCCGGGGGGAGAAGATACGCAGTATTTT. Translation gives CASSLPGGEDTQYF.

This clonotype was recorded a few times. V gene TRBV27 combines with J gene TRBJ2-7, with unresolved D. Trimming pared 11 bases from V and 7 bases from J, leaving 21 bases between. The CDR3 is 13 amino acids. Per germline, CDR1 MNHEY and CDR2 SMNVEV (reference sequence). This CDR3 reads CAGLWSRNSEQYF. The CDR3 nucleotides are TGTGCCGGCCTCTGGAGCCGAAACAGTGAGCAGTACTTC.